Listed below are T cell receptor beta chains from one sample, sequenced in a study of blood T cell repertoires in COVID-19. Measured with immunoSEQ multiplex PCR; TCRdb has only the in-frame clones, and not every one. The sample contains about 38,000 clones, 70% to 90% of which appear only once. The sequenced sample consisted of peripheral blood. The receptors were gathered from a man in his sixties with COVID-19, enrolled during active disease. The CDR3 runs from the conserved cysteine through the conserved F or W. A D gene is named only where the DNA matches it firmly. Only part of the rows carry a size: once, few, many, or a class if the clone is expanded.

abundance: NA
j_gene: TRBJ1-3
v_gene: TRBV28
d_gene: TRBD1
CDR3aa: CASRGSQGDLRSGNTIYF
CDR3nt: TGTGCCAGCAGAGGCTCACAGGGGGACCTCAGGTCTGGAAACACCATATATTTT

abundance: once
j_gene: TRBJ1-1
v_gene: TRBV20-1
d_gene: NA
CDR3aa: CTPGGDTEAFF
CDR3nt: TGCACCCCGGGCGGGGACACTGAAGCTTTCTTT

abundance: NA
j_gene: TRBJ1-4
v_gene: TRBV30
d_gene: NA
CDR3aa: CAWSVEGGPIRF
CDR3nt: TGTGCCTGGAGTGTCGAAGGGGGTCCCATTAGGTTT

abundance: NA
j_gene: TRBJ1-1
v_gene: TRBV12-3/TRBV12-4
d_gene: NA
CDR3aa: CASSLTGNTEAFF
CDR3nt: TGTGCCAGCAGTTTGACAGGGAACACTGAAGCTTTCTTT

abundance: NA
j_gene: TRBJ2-1
v_gene: TRBV7-9
d_gene: TRBD2
CDR3aa: CASSKLAGDYNEQFF
CDR3nt: TGTGCCAGCAGTAAACTAGCGGGGGACTACAATGAGCAGTTCTTC

abundance: NA
j_gene: TRBJ1-2
v_gene: TRBV5-1
d_gene: TRBD1
CDR3aa: CASSPGQGDYGYTF
CDR3nt: TGCGCCAGCAGCCCGGGACAGGGGGATTATGGCTACACCTTC

abundance: NA
j_gene: TRBJ1-5
v_gene: TRBV6-6
d_gene: TRBD1
CDR3aa: CASGIQGSQPQHF
CDR3nt: TGTGCCAGCGGCATACAGGGGAGTCAGCCCCAGCATTTT

abundance: NA
j_gene: TRBJ2-2
v_gene: TRBV18
d_gene: TRBD1
CDR3aa: CASSPRTVTGRNTGELFF
CDR3nt: TGTGCCAGCTCACCAAGGACCGTGACAGGGCGAAACACCGGGGAGCTGTTTTTT

abundance: NA
j_gene: TRBJ1-1
v_gene: TRBV6-5
d_gene: NA
CDR3aa: CASSYHGRENTEAFF
CDR3nt: TGTGCCAGCAGTTACCACGGACGGGAGAACACTGAAGCTTTCTTT

abundance: NA
j_gene: TRBJ1-1
v_gene: TRBV28
d_gene: TRBD1
CDR3aa: CATLQGAGRTEAFF
CDR3nt: TGTGCCACCCTACAGGGGGCAGGTCGCACTGAAGCTTTCTTT

abundance: NA
j_gene: TRBJ2-7
v_gene: TRBV20-1
d_gene: NA
CDR3aa: CSAAHRDEQYF
CDR3nt: TGCAGTGCGGCTCACAGGGACGAGCAGTACTTC

abundance: NA
j_gene: TRBJ1-2
v_gene: TRBV19
d_gene: TRBD1
CDR3aa: CATNPTTGGAYYGYTF
CDR3nt: TGTGCCACCAATCCCACCACAGGGGGCGCTTACTATGGCTACACCTTC

abundance: NA
j_gene: TRBJ2-7
v_gene: TRBV29-1
d_gene: NA
CDR3aa: CSVSGRGDAYEQYF
CDR3nt: TGCAGCGTCTCGGGCAGGGGAGACGCCTACGAGCAGTACTTC

abundance: once
j_gene: TRBJ1-1
v_gene: TRBV10-3
d_gene: NA
CDR3aa: CAISDSKTGNTEAFF
CDR3nt: TGTGCCATCAGTGACTCTAAGACAGGGAACACTGAAGCTTTCTTT

abundance: NA
j_gene: TRBJ1-2
v_gene: TRBV9
d_gene: NA
CDR3aa: CASSVQGYGYTF
CDR3nt: TGTGCCAGCAGCGTCCAGGGTTACGGCTACACCTTC

abundance: NA
j_gene: TRBJ2-5
v_gene: TRBV2
d_gene: TRBD2
CDR3aa: CATTSSGQPQETQYF
CDR3nt: TGTGCCACGACCTCTAGCGGCCAACCCCAAGAGACCCAGTACTTC

abundance: NA
j_gene: TRBJ2-1
v_gene: TRBV14
d_gene: TRBD2
CDR3aa: CASSSGLARNEQFF
CDR3nt: TGTGCCAGCAGCTCGGGACTAGCGCGGAATGAGCAGTTCTTC

abundance: NA
j_gene: TRBJ1-2
v_gene: TRBV30
d_gene: NA
CDR3aa: CAWSGQVGYGYTF
CDR3nt: TGTGCCTGGAGTGGGCAGGTTGGCTATGGCTACACCTTC

abundance: NA
j_gene: TRBJ2-7
v_gene: TRBV12-2
d_gene: NA
CDR3aa: CASRLALGAGAFEQYF
CDR3nt: TGTGCAAGTCGCTTAGCTTTGGGAGCGGGAGCTTTCGAGCAGTACTTC

abundance: NA
j_gene: TRBJ2-5
v_gene: TRBV6-2/TRBV6-3
d_gene: TRBD2
CDR3aa: CASSPGTSGTQYF
CDR3nt: TGTGCCAGCAGCCCAGGGACTAGCGGGACCCAGTACTTC

abundance: NA
j_gene: TRBJ2-1
v_gene: TRBV6-5
d_gene: NA
CDR3aa: CASSYGGSSYNEQFF
CDR3nt: TGTGCCAGCAGTTACGGGGGGAGCTCCTACAATGAGCAGTTCTTC

abundance: few
j_gene: TRBJ2-7
v_gene: TRBV2
d_gene: NA
CDR3aa: CASHGRFSYEQYF
CDR3nt: TGTGCCAGCCACGGCAGGTTCTCCTACGAGCAGTACTTC

abundance: NA
j_gene: TRBJ2-1
v_gene: TRBV7-2
d_gene: NA
CDR3aa: CASSLAPPFEQFF
CDR3nt: TGTGCCAGCAGCTTAGCCCCCCCTTTTGAGCAGTTCTTC

abundance: NA
j_gene: TRBJ2-5
v_gene: TRBV7-2
d_gene: NA
CDR3aa: CASSLEFTSHQETQYF
CDR3nt: TGTGCCAGCAGCTTAGAATTTACTAGTCACCAAGAGACCCAGTACTTC

abundance: NA
j_gene: TRBJ2-1
v_gene: TRBV28
d_gene: NA
CDR3aa: CASSLYRLPSSYNEQFF
CDR3nt: TGTGCCAGCAGCCTTTACAGACTACCTAGTTCCTACAATGAGCAGTTCTTC

abundance: NA
j_gene: TRBJ2-7
v_gene: TRBV27
d_gene: TRBD2
CDR3aa: CASSLLAGVLSEQYF
CDR3nt: TGTGCCAGCAGCCTACTAGCGGGAGTATTGAGCGAGCAGTACTTC

abundance: once
j_gene: TRBJ2-7
v_gene: TRBV5-1
d_gene: NA
CDR3aa: CASSLALVGEQYF
CDR3nt: TGCGCCAGCAGCTTGGCGTTGGTCGGCGAGCAGTACTTC

abundance: NA
j_gene: TRBJ2-3
v_gene: TRBV5-8
d_gene: TRBD2
CDR3aa: CASSNNPGGLSTDTQYF
CDR3nt: TGTGCCAGCAGCAACAACCCGGGGGGTCTCAGCACAGATACGCAGTATTTT

abundance: NA
j_gene: TRBJ1-2
v_gene: TRBV28
d_gene: NA
CDR3aa: CASSLIRGVGYTF
CDR3nt: TGTGCCAGCAGTTTAATTCGGGGGGTTGGCTACACCTTC

abundance: NA
j_gene: TRBJ2-7
v_gene: TRBV9
d_gene: NA
CDR3aa: CASSPAADYEQYF
CDR3nt: TGTGCCAGCAGCCCAGCCGCGGACTACGAGCAGTACTTC

abundance: NA
j_gene: TRBJ1-5
v_gene: TRBV28
d_gene: NA
CDR3aa: CASSLLNQPQHF
CDR3nt: TGTGCCAGCAGTCTCCTCAATCAGCCCCAGCATTTT

abundance: NA
j_gene: TRBJ2-2
v_gene: TRBV5-8
d_gene: NA
CDR3aa: CASSLPGQLNTGELFF
CDR3nt: TGTGCCAGCAGCTTGCCCGGACAGCTTAACACCGGGGAGCTGTTTTTT

abundance: once
j_gene: TRBJ1-5
v_gene: TRBV15
d_gene: TRBD1
CDR3aa: CATSRTGGIDQPQHF
CDR3nt: TGTGCCACCAGCCGGACAGGGGGCATCGACCAGCCCCAGCATTTT

abundance: NA
j_gene: TRBJ1-6
v_gene: TRBV7-2
d_gene: NA
CDR3aa: CASSKRLISPLHF
CDR3nt: TGTGCCAGCAGCAAACGACTGATATCACCCCTCCACTTT

abundance: NA
j_gene: TRBJ2-1
v_gene: TRBV7-3
d_gene: TRBD2
CDR3aa: CASSPSSGSGINEQFF
CDR3nt: TGTGCCAGCAGCCCCTCGTCTGGTAGCGGGATTAATGAGCAGTTCTTC

abundance: NA
j_gene: TRBJ2-1
v_gene: TRBV5-1
d_gene: TRBD2
CDR3aa: CASSLVAGDNEQFF
CDR3nt: TGCGCCAGCAGCTTGGTAGCGGGAGACAATGAGCAGTTCTTC